Included here is one TCR beta chain sequence, with context. The germline V gene encodes CDR1 SEHNR and CDR2 FQNEAQ (reference sequence). The CDR3 is made up of 16 amino acids. J lost 1 base, V lost 1 base, and 4 bases had no gene match. Sequencing used immunoSEQ multiplex PCR; TCRdb keeps in-frame clones, though not all of them. The table lists 50,000 to 65,000 clones, 90% to 95% of them singletons. This record belongs to a study of blood T cell repertoires in COVID-19. Sequenced material: peripheral blood. The clonotype was recovered from a man aged 50-59 years with active COVID-19. The chain has TRBV7-9 and TRBJ1-1, with TRBD1 identical over 9 bases. In DNA form, the CDR3 reads TGTGCCAGCAGCTTAGGCGTGGGACAGGGGAACACTGAAGCTTTCTTT. As protein: CASSLGVGQGNTEAFF. Using reference TRBV7-9 and TRBJ1-1 for the parts outside the CDR3, the full variable domain is DTGVSQNPRHKITKRGQNVTFRCDPISEHNRLYWYRQTLGQGPEFLTYFQNEAQLEKSRLLSDRFSAERPKGSFSTLEIQRTEQGDSAMYLCASSLGVGQGNTEAFFGQGTRLTVV.